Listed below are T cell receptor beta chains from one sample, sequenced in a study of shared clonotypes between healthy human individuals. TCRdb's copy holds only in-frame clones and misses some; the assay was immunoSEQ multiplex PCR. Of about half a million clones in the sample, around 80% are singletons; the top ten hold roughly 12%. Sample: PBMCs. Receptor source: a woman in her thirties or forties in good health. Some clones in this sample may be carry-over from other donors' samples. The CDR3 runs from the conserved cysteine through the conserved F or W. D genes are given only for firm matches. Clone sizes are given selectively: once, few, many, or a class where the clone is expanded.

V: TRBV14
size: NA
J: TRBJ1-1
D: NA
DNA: TGTGCCAGCAGCCAAGTCCGGGGGGGGAACACTGAAGCTTTCTTT
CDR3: CASSQVRGGNTEAFF

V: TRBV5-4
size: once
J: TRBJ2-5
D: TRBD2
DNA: TGTGCCAGCAGCTTGGGTCTAGCGGGAGGAGAGACCCAGTACTTC
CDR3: CASSLGLAGGETQYF

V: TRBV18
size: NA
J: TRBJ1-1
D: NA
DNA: TGTGCCAGCTCACCCACAATGAACACTGAAGCTTTCTTT
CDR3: CASSPTMNTEAFF

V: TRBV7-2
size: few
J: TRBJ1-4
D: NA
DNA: TGTGCCAGCAGCTTATCCGAAAAACTGTTTTTT
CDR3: CASSLSEKLFF

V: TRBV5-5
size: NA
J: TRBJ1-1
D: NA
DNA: TGTGCCAGCCTGGGGGCGGGGAGTGAAGCTTTCTTT
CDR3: CASLGAGSEAFF

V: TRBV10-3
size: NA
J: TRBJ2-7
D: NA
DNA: TGTGCCATCAGGACAACAAGGGGGGCAGCTTACGAGCAGTACTTC
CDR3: CAIRTTRGAAYEQYF

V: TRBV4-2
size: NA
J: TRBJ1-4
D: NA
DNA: TGTGCCAGCAGCCAATATGGGGAAAGGCATGAAAAACTATTTTTT
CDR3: CASSQYGERHEKLFF

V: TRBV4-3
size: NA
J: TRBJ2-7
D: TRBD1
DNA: TGCGCCAGCAGCCATAACAGGGGGGAGTACGAGCAGTACTTC
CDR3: CASSHNRGEYEQYF

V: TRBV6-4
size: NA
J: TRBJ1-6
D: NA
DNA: TGTGCCAGCAGTGACCAGGGAGACAATTCACCCCTCCACTTT
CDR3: CASSDQGDNSPLHF

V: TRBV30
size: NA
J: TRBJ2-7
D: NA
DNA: TGTGCCTGGAGTGCCTCCGGGTTCTTCGAGCAGTACTTC
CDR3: CAWSASGFFEQYF

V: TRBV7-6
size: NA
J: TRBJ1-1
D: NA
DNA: TGTGCCAGCAGCTTGACCGAGATCACTGAAGCTTTCTTT
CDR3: CASSLTEITEAFF

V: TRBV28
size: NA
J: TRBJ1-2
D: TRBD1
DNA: TGTGCCAGCAGTTTCCCCAGGGGGTCATATGGCTACACCTTC
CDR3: CASSFPRGSYGYTF

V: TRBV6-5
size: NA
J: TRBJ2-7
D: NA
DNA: TGTGCCAGCGGAACCTACGAGCAGTACTTC
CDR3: CASGTYEQYF

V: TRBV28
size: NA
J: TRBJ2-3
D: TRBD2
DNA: TGTGCCAGCAGGTGGGGGAGGGCCGGTACGCAGTATTTT
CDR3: CASRWGRAGTQYF

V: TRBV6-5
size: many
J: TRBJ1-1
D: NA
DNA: TGTGCCAGCAGTTACTCGAGGGCTGAAGCTTTCTTT
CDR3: CASSYSRAEAFF

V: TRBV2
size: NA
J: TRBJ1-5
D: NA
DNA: TGTGCCAGCAGTGCCCAGACAGGTGATCAGCCCCAGCATTTT
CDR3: CASSAQTGDQPQHF

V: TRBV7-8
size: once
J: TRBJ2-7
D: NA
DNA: TGTGCCAGCAGCGCGAGACGTCTAGCGCGGCTCTACGAGCAGTACTTC
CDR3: CASSARRLARLYEQYF